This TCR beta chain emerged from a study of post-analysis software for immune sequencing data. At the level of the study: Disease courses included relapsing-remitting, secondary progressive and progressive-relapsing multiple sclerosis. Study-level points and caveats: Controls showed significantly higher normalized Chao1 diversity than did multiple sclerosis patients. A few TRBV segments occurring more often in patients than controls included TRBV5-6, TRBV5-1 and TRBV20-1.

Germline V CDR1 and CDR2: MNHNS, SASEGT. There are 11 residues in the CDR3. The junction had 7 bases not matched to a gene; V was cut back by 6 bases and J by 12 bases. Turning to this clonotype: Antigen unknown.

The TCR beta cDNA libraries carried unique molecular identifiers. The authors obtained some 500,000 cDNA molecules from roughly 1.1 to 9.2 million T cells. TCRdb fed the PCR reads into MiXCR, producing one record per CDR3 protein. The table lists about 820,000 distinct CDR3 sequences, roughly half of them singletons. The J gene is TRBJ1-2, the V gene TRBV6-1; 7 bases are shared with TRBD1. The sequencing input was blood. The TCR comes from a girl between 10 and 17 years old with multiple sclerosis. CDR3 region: CASRETGADTF. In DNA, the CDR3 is TGTGCCAGCAGGGAAACAGGGGCTGACACCTTC.